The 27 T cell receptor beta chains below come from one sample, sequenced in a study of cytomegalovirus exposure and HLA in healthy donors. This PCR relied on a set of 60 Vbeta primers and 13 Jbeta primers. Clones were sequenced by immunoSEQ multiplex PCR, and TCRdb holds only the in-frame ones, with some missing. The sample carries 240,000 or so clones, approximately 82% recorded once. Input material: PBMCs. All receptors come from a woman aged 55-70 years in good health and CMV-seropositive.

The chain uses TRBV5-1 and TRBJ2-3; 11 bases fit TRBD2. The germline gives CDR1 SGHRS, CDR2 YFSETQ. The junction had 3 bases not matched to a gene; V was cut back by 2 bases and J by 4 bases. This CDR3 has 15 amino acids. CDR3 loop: CASSLLAGVADTQYF. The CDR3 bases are TGCGCCAGCAGCTTACTAGCGGGAGTAGCAGATACGCAGTATTTT. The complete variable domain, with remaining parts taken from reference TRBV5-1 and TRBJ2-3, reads KAGVTQTPRYLIKTRGQQVTLSCSPISGHRSVSWYQQTPGQGLQFLFEYFSETQRNKGNFPGRFSGRQFSNSRSEMNVSTLELGDSALYLCASSLLAGVADTQYFGPGTRLTVL.

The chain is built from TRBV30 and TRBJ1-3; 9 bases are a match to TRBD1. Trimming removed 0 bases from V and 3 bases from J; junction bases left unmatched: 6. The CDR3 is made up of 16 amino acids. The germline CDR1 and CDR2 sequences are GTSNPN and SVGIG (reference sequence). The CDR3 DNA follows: TGTGCCTGGAGTGTACACAGGGGGCGAGTTGGAAACACCATATATTTT. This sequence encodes CAWSVHRGRVGNTIYF.

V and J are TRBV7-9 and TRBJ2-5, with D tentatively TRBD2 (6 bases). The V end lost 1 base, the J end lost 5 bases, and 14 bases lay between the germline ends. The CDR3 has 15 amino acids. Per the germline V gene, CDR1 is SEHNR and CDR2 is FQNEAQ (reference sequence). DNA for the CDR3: TGTGCCAGCAGCTTAGAGGGACTTGCGATCGAGACCCAGTACTTC. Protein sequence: CASSLEGLAIETQYF.

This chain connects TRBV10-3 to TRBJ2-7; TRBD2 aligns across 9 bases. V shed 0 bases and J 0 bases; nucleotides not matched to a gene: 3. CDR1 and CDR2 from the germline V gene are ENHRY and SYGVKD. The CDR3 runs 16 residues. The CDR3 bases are TGTGCCATCAGTGAGTCAAGACTAGCGGCCTCCTACGAGCAGTACTTC. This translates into CAISESRLAASYEQYF.

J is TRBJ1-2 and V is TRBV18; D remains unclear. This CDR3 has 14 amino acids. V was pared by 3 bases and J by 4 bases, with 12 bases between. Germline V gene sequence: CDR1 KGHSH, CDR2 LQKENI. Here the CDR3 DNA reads TGTGCCAGCTCACCCTTAGAGGATTTCTATGGCTACACCTTC. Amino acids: CASSPLEDFYGYTF.

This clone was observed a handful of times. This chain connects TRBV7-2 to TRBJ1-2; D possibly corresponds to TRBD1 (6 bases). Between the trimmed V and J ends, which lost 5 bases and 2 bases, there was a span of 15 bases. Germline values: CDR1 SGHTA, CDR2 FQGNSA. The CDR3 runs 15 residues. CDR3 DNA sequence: TGTGCCAGCAGCAAGACAGGATCTGGCAACTATGGCTACACCTTC. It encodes CASSKTGSGNYGYTF.

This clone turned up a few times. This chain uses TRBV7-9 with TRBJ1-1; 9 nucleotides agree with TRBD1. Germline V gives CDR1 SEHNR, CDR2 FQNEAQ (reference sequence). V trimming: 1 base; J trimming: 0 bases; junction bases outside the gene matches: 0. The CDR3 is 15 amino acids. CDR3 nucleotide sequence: TGTGCCAGCAGCTTAGGGACAGGGGTGAACACTGAAGCTTTCTTT. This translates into CASSLGTGVNTEAFF.

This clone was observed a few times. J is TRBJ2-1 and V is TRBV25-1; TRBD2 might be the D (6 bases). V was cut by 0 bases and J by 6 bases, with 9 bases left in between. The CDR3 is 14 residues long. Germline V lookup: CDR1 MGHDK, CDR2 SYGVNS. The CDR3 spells CASSEYSRGNEQFF. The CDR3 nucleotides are TGTGCCAGCAGTGAATATTCGCGGGGCAATGAGCAGTTCTTC.

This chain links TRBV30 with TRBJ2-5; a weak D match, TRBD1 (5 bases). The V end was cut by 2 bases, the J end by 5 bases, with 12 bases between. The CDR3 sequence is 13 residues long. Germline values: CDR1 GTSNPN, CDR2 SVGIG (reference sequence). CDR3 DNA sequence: TGTGCCTGGAGTAGGGGCCGTATGGAGACCCAGTACTTC. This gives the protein CAWSRGRMETQYF.

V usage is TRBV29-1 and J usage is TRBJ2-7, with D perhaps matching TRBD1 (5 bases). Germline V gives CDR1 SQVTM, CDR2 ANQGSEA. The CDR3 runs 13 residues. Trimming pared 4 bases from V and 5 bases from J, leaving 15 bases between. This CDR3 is CSVGGRDRDEQYF. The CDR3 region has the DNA TGCAGCGTTGGTGGCAGGGATAGAGACGAGCAGTACTTC.

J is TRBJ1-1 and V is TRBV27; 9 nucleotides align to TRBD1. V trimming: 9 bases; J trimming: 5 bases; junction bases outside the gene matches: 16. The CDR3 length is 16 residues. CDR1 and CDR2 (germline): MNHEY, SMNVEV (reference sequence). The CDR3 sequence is CASYRDRAVRLTEAFF. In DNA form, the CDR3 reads TGTGCCAGTTACCGGGACAGGGCTGTTAGGTTGACTGAAGCTTTCTTT.

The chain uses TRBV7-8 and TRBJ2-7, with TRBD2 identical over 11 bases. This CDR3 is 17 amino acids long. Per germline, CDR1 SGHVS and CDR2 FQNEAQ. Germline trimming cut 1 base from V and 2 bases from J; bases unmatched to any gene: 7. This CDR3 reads CASSLDRLAGGPYEQYF. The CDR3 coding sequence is TGTGCCAGCAGCTTAGACCGGCTAGCGGGAGGCCCCTACGAGCAGTACTTC.

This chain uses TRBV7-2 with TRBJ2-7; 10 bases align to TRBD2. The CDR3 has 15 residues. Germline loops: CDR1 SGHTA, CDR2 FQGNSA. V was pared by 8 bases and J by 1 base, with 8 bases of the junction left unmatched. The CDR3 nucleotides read TGTGCCAGCGTCGAACTAGCGGGACCTTCCTACGAGCAGTACTTC. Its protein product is CASVELAGPSYEQYF.

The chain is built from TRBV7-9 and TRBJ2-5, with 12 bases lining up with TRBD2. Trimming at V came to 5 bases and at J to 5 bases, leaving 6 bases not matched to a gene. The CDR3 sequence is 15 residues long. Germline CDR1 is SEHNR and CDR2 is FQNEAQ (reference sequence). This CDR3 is CASSIGLAGTETQYF. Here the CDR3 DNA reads TGTGCCAGCAGCATAGGACTAGCGGGAACTGAGACCCAGTACTTC.

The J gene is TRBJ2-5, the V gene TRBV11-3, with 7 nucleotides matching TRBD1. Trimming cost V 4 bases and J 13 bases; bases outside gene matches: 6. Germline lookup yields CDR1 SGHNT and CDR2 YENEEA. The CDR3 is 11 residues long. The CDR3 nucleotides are TGTGCCAGCAGCTCGTGGACAGGAATGTACTTC. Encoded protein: CASSSWTGMYF.

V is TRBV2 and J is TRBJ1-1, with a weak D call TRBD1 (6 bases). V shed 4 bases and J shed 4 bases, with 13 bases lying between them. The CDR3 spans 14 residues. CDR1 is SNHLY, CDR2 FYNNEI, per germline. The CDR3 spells CASSATGEGTEAFF. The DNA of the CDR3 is TGTGCCAGCAGTGCGACAGGAGAGGGCACTGAAGCTTTCTTT.

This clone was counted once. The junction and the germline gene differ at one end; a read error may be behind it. Here the CDR3 reads CSSSLGLAGGETQYF. The CDR3 region has the DNA TGTTCCAGCAGCCTCGGACTAGCGGGAGGAGAGACCCAGTACTTC. The chain is built from TRBV7-9 and TRBJ2-5; TRBD2 matches at 14 bases. CDR3 length equals 15 residues. Per germline, CDR1 SEHNR and CDR2 FQNEAQ (reference sequence).

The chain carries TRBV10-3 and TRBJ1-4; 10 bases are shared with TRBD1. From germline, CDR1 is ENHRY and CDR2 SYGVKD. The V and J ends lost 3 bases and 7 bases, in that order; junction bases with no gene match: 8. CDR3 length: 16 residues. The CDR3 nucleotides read TGTGCCATCAGTGAAGGAGACAGGGGGCGCGGTGAAAAACTGTTTTTT. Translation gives CAISEGDRGRGEKLFF.

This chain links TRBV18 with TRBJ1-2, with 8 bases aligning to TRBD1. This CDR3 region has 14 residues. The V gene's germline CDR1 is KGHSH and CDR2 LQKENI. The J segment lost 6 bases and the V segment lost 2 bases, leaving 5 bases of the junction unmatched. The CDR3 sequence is CASSPMDRADGYTF. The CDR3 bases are TGTGCCAGCTCACCAATGGACAGGGCGGATGGCTACACCTTC.

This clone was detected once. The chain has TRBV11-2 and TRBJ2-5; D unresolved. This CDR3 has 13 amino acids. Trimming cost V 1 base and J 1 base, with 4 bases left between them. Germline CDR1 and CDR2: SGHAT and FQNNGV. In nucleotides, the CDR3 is TGTGCCAGCAGCTTAGCCGTCCAAGAGACCCAGTACTTC. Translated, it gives CASSLAVQETQYF.

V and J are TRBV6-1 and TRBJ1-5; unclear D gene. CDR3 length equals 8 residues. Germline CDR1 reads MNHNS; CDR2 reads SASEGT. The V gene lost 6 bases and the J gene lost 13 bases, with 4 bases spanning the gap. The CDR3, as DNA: TGTGCCAGCAGAGCGCAGCATTTT. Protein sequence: CASRAQHF.

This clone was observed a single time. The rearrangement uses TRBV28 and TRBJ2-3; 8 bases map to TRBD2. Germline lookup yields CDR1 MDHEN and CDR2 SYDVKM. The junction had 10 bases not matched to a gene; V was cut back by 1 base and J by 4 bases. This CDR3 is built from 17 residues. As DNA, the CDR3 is TGTGCCAGCAGTTTATTGGCCCTAGCGGGCGTGGCAGATACGCAGTATTTT. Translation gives CASSLLALAGVADTQYF.

The chain's CDR3 is CASSVAQGAWDTQYF. The CDR3 DNA is TGTGCCAGCAGCGTAGCACAGGGGGCTTGGGATACGCAGTATTTT. The chain couples TRBV9 to TRBJ2-3, with 9 bases fitting TRBD1. The CDR3 has 15 residues. V trimming: 0 bases; J trimming: 6 bases; junction bases outside the gene matches: 5. CDR1 is SGDLS and CDR2 is YYNGEE in the germline V gene.

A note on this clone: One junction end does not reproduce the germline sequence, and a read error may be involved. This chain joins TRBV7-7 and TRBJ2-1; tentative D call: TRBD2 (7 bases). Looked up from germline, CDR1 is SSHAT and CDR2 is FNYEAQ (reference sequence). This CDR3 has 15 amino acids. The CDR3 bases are TGTGCTAGCAGCTTACAGGGAGGGTTGGGTTATGAGCAGTTCTTC. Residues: CASSLQGGLGYEQFF.

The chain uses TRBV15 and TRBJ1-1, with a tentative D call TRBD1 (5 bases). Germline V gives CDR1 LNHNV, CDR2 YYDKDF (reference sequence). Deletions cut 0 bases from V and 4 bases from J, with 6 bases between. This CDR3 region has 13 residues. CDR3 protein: CATSREGGTEAFF. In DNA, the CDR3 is TGTGCCACCAGCAGAGAGGGGGGCACTGAAGCTTTCTTT.

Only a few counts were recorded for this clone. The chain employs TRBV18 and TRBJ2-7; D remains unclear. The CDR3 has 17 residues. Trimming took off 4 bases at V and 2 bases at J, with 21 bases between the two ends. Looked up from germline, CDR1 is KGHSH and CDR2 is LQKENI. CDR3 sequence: CASSRLSVSSNPYEQYF. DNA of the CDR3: TGTGCCAGCTCACGACTCTCTGTTTCGTCGAACCCCTACGAGCAGTACTTC.

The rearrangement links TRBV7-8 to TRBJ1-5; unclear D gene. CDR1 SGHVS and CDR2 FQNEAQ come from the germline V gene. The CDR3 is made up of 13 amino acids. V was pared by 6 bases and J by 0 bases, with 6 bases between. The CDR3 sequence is CASRQHSNQPQHF. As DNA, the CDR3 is TGTGCCAGCAGGCAACATAGCAATCAGCCCCAGCATTTT.